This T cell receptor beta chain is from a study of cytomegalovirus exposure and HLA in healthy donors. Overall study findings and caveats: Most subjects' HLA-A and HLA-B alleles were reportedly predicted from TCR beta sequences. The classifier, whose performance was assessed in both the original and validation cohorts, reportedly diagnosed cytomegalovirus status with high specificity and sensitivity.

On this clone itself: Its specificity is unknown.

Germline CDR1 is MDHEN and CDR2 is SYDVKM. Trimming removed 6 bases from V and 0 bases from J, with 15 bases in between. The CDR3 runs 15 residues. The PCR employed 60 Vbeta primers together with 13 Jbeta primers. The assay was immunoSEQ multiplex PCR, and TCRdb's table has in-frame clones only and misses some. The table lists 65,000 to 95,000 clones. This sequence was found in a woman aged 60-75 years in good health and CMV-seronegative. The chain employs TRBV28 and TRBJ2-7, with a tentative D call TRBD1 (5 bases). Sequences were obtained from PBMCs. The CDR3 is CASRGASTTSYEQYF. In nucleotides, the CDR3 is TGTGCCAGCAGAGGGGCCTCCACAACCTCCTACGAGCAGTACTTC.